Below, 25 T cell receptor beta chains from the same sample are listed, as sequenced in a study of technical replicates of blood from a handful of donors. The assay was immunoSEQ multiplex PCR, and TCRdb's table has in-frame clones only and misses some. The sample shows just under 45,000 clones, 96% of them seen only once. The sequencing sample was made of T cells isolated from PBMCs. The receptor source for this set is a human donor in good health.

J is TRBJ2-7 and V is TRBV6-6; 7 nucleotides line up with TRBD1. The CDR3 is 14 residues long. V gave up 2 bases and J gave up 3 bases; unmatched junction bases: 4. Germline lookup yields CDR1 MNHNY and CDR2 SVGAGI (reference sequence). The CDR3 region has the DNA TGTGCCAGCAGTTACGGGGGACAGCTCTACGAGCAGTACTTC. Protein: CASSYGGQLYEQYF.

The chain links TRBV9 to TRBJ2-1, with 12 bases lining up with TRBD2. The V gene's germline CDR1 is SGDLS and CDR2 YYNGEE. J was trimmed by 5 bases and V by 0 bases; bases with no gene match: 6. The CDR3 has 17 residues. The CDR3 nucleotides are TGTGCCAGCAGCGTAGCGGCTAGCGGGAGGGCCCACAATGAGCAGTTCTTC. Its translation is CASSVAASGRAHNEQFF.

The chain couples TRBV9 to TRBJ2-7; D gene unclear. V gave up 4 bases and J gave up 3 bases, with 17 bases separating them. The CDR3 runs to 15 residues. Germline loops: CDR1 SGDLS, CDR2 YYNGEE. CDR3 DNA: TGTGCCAGCAGCACTCAAAGCTCCTTCGGCTACGAGCAGTACTTC. It is translated as CASSTQSSFGYEQYF.

This chain links TRBV7-7 with TRBJ2-5; possibly TRBD1 for D (6 bases). CDR3 size: 15 residues. The germline V and J ends were trimmed by 0 bases and 2 bases, with 10 bases remaining between them. Germline V gene sequence: CDR1 SSHAT, CDR2 FNYEAQ (reference sequence). CDR3 DNA sequence: TGTGCCAGCAGCTTAGCGCGACAGGCGCAAGAGACCCAGTACTTC. It is translated as CASSLARQAQETQYF.

This chain uses TRBV4-1 with TRBJ1-1; D possibly corresponds to TRBD1 (6 bases). The V gene's germline CDR1 is MGHRA and CDR2 YSYEKL. This CDR3 spans 11 amino acids. With 8 bases removed from V and 8 bases from J, the gap between germline ends came to 12 bases. The CDR3 nucleotides read TGCGCCAGCCGATCCGACAGGGAAGCTTTCTTT. Encoded protein: CASRSDREAFF.

The V call is TRBV2, the J call TRBJ1-2; D not resolved. The length of the CDR3 is 10 residues. V lost 3 bases, J lost 13 bases, and 9 bases lay in between. Germline CDR1 SNHLY, CDR2 FYNNEI. CDR3 sequence (DNA): TGTGCCAGCAGTGATAATCTCCTCACCTTC. Protein sequence: CASSDNLLTF.

The rearrangement uses TRBV2 and TRBJ1-5; D uncertain. This CDR3 spans 13 amino acids. Germline values: CDR1 SNHLY, CDR2 FYNNEI. V shed 7 bases and J shed 4 bases, with 11 bases lying between them. The CDR3 DNA follows: TGTGCCAGCACTAGTCGATCTAATCAGCCCCAGCATTTT. It codes for CASTSRSNQPQHF.

This clone was seen a single time. The chain links TRBV15 to TRBJ2-2; 9 positions match TRBD1. CDR3 length: 16 amino acids. Trimming took 2 bases from V and 4 from J; bases not matched to a gene: 5. CDR1 and CDR2 from the germline V gene are LNHNV and YYDKDF (reference sequence). The CDR3 bases are TGTGCCACCAGCAGAAAACAGGGGGCCGGCACCGGGGAGCTGTTTTTT. Its translation is CATSRKQGAGTGELFF.

In DNA form, the CDR3 reads TGTGCCAGCAGCCGACTAGCTGCCGCGGATACGCAGTATTTT. The encoded protein is CASSRLAAADTQYF. V gene TRBV7-3 combines with J gene TRBJ2-3, with 7 bases lining up with TRBD2. Germline CDR1 reads SGHTA; CDR2 reads FQGTGA. V lost 5 bases to trimming and J lost 6 bases; unmatched junction nucleotides: 8. The CDR3 is 14 residues long.

The chain recombines TRBV14 with TRBJ2-5; D possibly corresponds to TRBD2 (5 bases). Germline CDR1 SGHDN, CDR2 FVKESK. There are 13 residues in the CDR3. V shed 2 bases and J shed 2 bases, with 6 bases lying between them. The CDR3 DNA follows: TGTGCCAGCAGCCAACAGCGGCAAGAGACCCAGTACTTC. Translated, it gives CASSQQRQETQYF.

The chain recombines TRBV11-2 with TRBJ2-7, with TRBD2 identical over 7 bases. From germline, CDR1 is SGHAT and CDR2 FQNNGV. After removal of 1 base from V and 6 bases from J, the junction contained 9 bases not matched to a gene. The CDR3 spans 15 residues. The CDR3 DNA is TGTGCCAGCAGCTTAGCGGCCAGGGAGGGCTTCGAGCAGTACTTC. Translating it yields CASSLAAREGFEQYF.

The V gene is TRBV6-1, the J gene TRBJ1-2; weak D call: TRBD1 (6 bases). CDR1 MNHNS and CDR2 SASEGT come from the germline V gene. V was trimmed by 4 bases and J by 5 bases, leaving 20 bases between them. The CDR3 has 16 residues. The CDR3 DNA follows: TGTGCCAGCAGTGTCTCAGGGGCTGTAAAGGGGTATGGCTACACCTTC. It encodes CASSVSGAVKGYGYTF.

This clone was recorded only once. This sequence joins TRBV29-1 and TRBJ1-5, with 10 positions matching TRBD1. V lost 6 bases, J lost 2 bases, and 7 bases stayed unmatched. The CDR3 loop spans 15 amino acids. CDR1 and CDR2 (germline): SQVTM, ANQGSEA. The CDR3 sequence: CSVGTGTGGNQPQHF. As DNA, the CDR3 is TGCAGCGTGGGGACCGGGACAGGGGGCAATCAGCCCCAGCATTTT.

The chain carries TRBV28 and TRBJ2-7; TRBD1 is a possible D gene (5 bases). V shed 2 bases and J shed 6 bases, with 20 bases lying between them. The germline gives CDR1 MDHEN, CDR2 SYDVKM. This CDR3 has 16 residues. The CDR3, as DNA: TGTGCCAGCAGTTTAGGGGCAACCAGACAAATTCCCGAGCAGTACTTC. Translating gives CASSLGATRQIPEQYF.

V is TRBV19 and J is TRBJ1-5; D may be TRBD1 (5 bases). This CDR3 has 15 amino acids. Germline V gives CDR1 LNHDA, CDR2 SQIVND (reference sequence). Trimming removed 5 bases from V and 1 base from J, with 12 bases in between. CDR3 sequence reads: CASSWWDLSNQPQHF. In DNA form, the CDR3 reads TGTGCCAGTAGTTGGTGGGACTTGAGCAATCAGCCCCAGCATTTT.

The J gene is TRBJ1-1, the V gene TRBV28; D is uncertain. The germline CDR1 and CDR2 sequences are MDHEN and SYDVKM. The CDR3 consists of 15 residues. The V end was cut by 5 bases, the J end by 0 bases, with 13 bases between. The CDR3 nucleotides are TGTGCCAGCAGTCCTATGGGCGTATTGAACACTGAAGCTTTCTTT. Amino acid sequence: CASSPMGVLNTEAFF.

This clone has just one count. The V and J genes are TRBV29-1 and TRBJ2-7, with 7 bases fitting TRBD2. V lost 5 bases, J lost 2 bases, and 6 bases stayed unmatched. From germline, CDR1 is SQVTM and CDR2 ANQGSEA. The CDR3 has 13 residues. The CDR3: CSVFAGATYEQYF. CDR3 DNA sequence: TGCAGCGTTTTTGCGGGAGCCACCTACGAGCAGTACTTC.

The chain uses TRBV10-2 and TRBJ2-7; possible D gene TRBD1, 5 bases. The CDR3 has 15 residues. Germline CDR1 WSHSY, CDR2 SAAADI. V lost 3 bases to trimming and J lost 0 bases, with 12 bases between them. CDR3: CASSEATVFSYEQYF. The CDR3 bases are TGCGCCAGCAGTGAAGCGACAGTCTTCTCCTACGAGCAGTACTTC.

The chain has TRBV30 and TRBJ2-5; 7 bases agree with TRBD2. Germline CDR1 is GTSNPN and CDR2 is SVGIG (reference sequence). The V and J ends lost 0 bases and 5 bases, in that order; junction bases with no gene match: 6. CDR3 length equals 14 residues. The CDR3 loop is CAWSVPGRQETQYF. The CDR3 nucleotides read TGTGCCTGGAGTGTACCCGGGAGGCAGGAGACCCAGTACTTC.

The chain has TRBV28 and TRBJ1-5; D is unclear. The V gene's germline CDR1 is MDHEN and CDR2 SYDVKM. This CDR3 has 12 amino acids. Trimming stripped 8 bases from V and 4 bases from J, with 9 bases between. DNA for the CDR3: TGTGCCAGCTCGGGTGAGAATCAGCCCCAGCATTTT. Its protein is CASSGENQPQHF.

The chain links TRBV6-5 to TRBJ2-1; perhaps TRBD2 as D (6 bases). This CDR3 region has 14 residues. Trimming took off 2 bases at V and 6 bases at J, with 11 bases between the two ends. From germline, CDR1 is MNHEY and CDR2 SVGAGI. The CDR3 bases are TGTGCCAGCAGTTACGGGAGGCCAGCCAATGAGCAGTTCTTC. Translation gives CASSYGRPANEQFF.

This sequence joins TRBV6-5 and TRBJ1-1; TRBD1 matches 12 bases. The V gene end was trimmed by 0 bases and the J gene end by 6 bases; junction bases not matched to a gene: 5. Germline V gene lookup returns CDR1 MNHEY and CDR2 SVGAGI. This CDR3 comprises 16 residues. The CDR3 nucleotides read TGTGCCAGCAGTTACTCATTGGGACAGGGGGCATCTGAAGCTTTCTTT. Amino acid sequence: CASSYSLGQGASEAFF.

The chain employs TRBV2 and TRBJ1-5, with D uncertain. Germline V gene data show CDR1 as SNHLY and CDR2 as FYNNEI. The length of the CDR3 is 12 residues. The V and J ends lost 8 bases and 3 bases respectively, with 8 bases between them. DNA for the CDR3: TGTGCCAGCGCCGAGTCCAATCAGCCCCAGCATTTT. Translation gives CASAESNQPQHF.

This chain connects TRBV13 to TRBJ1-4; 8 bases are shared with TRBD1. This CDR3 is built from 14 residues. Germline lookup yields CDR1 PRHDT and CDR2 FYEKMQ (reference sequence). The ends lost 5 bases at V and 5 bases at J; junction bases unmatched: 4. The chain's CDR3 is CASSRDRLNEKLFF. Here the CDR3 DNA reads TGTGCCAGCAGCCGGGACAGGTTAAATGAAAAACTGTTTTTT.

DNA for the CDR3: TGTGCCAGCAGTCAGGGTGTGGACATTCAGTACTTC. It encodes CASSQGVDIQYF. The V gene is TRBV28, the J gene TRBJ2-4; perhaps TRBD1 as D (5 bases). Germline assignment: CDR1 MDHEN and CDR2 SYDVKM. The CDR3 spans 12 residues. V shed 5 bases and J shed 8 bases, with 10 bases lying between them. Supplemented by reference TRBV28 and TRBJ2-4, the full variable domain reads DVKVTQSSRYLVKRTGEKVFLECVQDMDHENMFWYRQDPGLGLRLIYFSYDVKMKEKGDIPEGYSVSREKKERFSLILESASTNQTSMYLCASSQGVDIQYFGAGTRLSVL.